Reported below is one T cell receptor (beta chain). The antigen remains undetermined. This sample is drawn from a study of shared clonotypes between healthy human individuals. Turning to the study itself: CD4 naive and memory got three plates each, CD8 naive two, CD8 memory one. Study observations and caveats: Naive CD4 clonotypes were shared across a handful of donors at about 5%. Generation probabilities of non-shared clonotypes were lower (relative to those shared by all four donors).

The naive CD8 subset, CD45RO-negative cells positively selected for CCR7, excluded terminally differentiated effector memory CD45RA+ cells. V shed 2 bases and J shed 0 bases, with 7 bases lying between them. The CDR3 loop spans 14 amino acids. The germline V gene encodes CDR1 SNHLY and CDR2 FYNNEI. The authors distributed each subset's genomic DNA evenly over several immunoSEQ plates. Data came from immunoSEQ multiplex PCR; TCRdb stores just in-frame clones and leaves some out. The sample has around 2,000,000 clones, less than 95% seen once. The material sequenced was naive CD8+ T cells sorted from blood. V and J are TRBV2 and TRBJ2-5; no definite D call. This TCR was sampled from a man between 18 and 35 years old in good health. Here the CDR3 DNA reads TGTGCCAGCAGTGAACTAAGCGACCAAGAGACCCAGTACTTC. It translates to CASSELSDQETQYF.